The rows below give T cell receptor beta chains drawn from one sample of a study of CD8 T cells in ankylosing spondylitis. TCRdb analysed the 5' RACE reads with MiXCR anew, one entry per CDR3 protein. The table has a few hundred thousand distinct CDR3 sequences, around 20% seen once. The sample consisted of blood, either unsorted or a sorted T cell fraction (not recorded which). The receptor set was obtained from a male donor with ankylosing spondylitis. The conserved cysteine and the conserved F or W are not part of the CDR3 here. Fields, in order: V gene, D gene, CDR3 protein. A D gene is named only where the DNA matches it firmly.

>TRBV4-2|TRBD2
ASSQDTASGTPYEQY
>TRBV5-6|.
ASSRHRVREKLF
>TRBV20-1|.
SAEGGETEAF
>TRBV10-2|.
ASRDMGYNEQF
>TRBV12-3/TRBV12-4|TRBD2
ASSLSGPLTGELF
>TRBV20-1|.
SARDSGRPTYNEQF
>TRBV7-9|.
ASHRTESYNEQF
>TRBV20-1|TRBD2
SARVAGSSGRDTQY
>TRBV29-1|TRBD1
SVETQGNEQY
>TRBV7-9|.
ASSLEPLTFKKF
>TRBV18|.
ASSLPKVGADNEQF
>TRBV20-1|TRBD2
SATPGLAGGSIFADTQY
>TRBV9|.
ASSVDRGDGKTQY
>TRBV12-3/TRBV12-4|.
ASTPGPQVFNEQF